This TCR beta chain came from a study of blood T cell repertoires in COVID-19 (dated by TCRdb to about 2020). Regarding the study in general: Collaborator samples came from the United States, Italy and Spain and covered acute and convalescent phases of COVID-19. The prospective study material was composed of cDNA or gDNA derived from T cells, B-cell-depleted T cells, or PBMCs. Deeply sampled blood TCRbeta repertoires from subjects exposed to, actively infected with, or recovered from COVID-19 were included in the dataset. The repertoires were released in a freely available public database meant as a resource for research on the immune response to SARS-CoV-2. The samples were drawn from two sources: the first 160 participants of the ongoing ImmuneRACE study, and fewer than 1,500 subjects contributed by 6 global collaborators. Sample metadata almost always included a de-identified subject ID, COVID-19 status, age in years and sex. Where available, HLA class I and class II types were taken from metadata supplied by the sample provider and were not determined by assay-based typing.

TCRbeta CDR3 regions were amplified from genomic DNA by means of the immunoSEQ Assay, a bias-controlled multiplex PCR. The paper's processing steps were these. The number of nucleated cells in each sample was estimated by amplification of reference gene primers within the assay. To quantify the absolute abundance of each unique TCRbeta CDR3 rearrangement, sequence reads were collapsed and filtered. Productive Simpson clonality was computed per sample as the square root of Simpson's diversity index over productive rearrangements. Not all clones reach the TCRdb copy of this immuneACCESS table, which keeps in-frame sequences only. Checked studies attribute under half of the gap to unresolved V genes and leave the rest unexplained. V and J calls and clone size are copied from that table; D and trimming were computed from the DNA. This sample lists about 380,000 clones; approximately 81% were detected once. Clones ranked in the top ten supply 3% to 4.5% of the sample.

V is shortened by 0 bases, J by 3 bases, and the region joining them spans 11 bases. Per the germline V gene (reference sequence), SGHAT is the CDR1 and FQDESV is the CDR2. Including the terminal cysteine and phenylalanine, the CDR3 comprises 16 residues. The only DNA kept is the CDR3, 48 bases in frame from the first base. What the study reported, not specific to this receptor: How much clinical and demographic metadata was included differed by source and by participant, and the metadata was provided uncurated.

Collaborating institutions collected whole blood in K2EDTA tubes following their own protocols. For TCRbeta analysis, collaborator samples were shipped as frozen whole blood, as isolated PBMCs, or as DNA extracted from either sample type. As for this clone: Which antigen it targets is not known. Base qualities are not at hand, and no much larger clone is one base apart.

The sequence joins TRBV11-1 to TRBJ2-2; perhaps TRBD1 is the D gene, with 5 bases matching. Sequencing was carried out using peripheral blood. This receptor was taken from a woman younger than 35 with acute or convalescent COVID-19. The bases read TGTGCCAGCAGCTTAGCCTACGACAGTGACACCGGGGAGCTGTTTTTT. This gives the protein CASSLAYDSDTGELFF.